Listed below are T cell receptor beta chains from one sample, sequenced in a study of control samples from healthy donors and cancer patients. Method: immunoSEQ multiplex PCR; TCRdb's copy keeps in-frame clones and lacks some. The sample includes approximately 84,000 clones, almost 85% of them seen just once. The source material was blood. These receptors were taken from a woman between 55 and 75 years old in good health. Each CDR3 is given with its conserved first and last residue. Rows give clone size only sometimes, using once, few, many, or a class for an expanded clone.

CDR3 protein: CASSITGLTQETQYF; J gene: TRBJ2-5; V gene: TRBV19; clone size: NA
CDR3 protein: CASRRWDRGQNEQFF; J gene: TRBJ2-1; V gene: TRBV3-1/TRBV3-2; clone size: NA
CDR3 protein: CASSPLPGQHSGNTIYF; J gene: TRBJ1-3; V gene: TRBV18; clone size: NA
CDR3 protein: CASREVRSGNTIYF; J gene: TRBJ1-3; V gene: TRBV6-5; clone size: NA
CDR3 protein: CASSIAPGEGQPQHF; J gene: TRBJ1-5; V gene: TRBV19; clone size: few
CDR3 protein: CASSLRGGETQYF; J gene: TRBJ2-5; V gene: TRBV3-1/TRBV3-2; clone size: NA
CDR3 protein: CATEYNYGYTF; J gene: TRBJ1-2; V gene: TRBV19; clone size: NA
CDR3 protein: CASSLQGSGNTIYF; J gene: TRBJ1-3; V gene: TRBV7-9; clone size: NA
CDR3 protein: CASSRQGPGNTIYF; J gene: TRBJ1-3; V gene: TRBV6-5; clone size: once
CDR3 protein: CASSFSDSYGYTF; J gene: TRBJ1-2; V gene: TRBV28; clone size: NA
CDR3 protein: CASSWTGSFGELFF; J gene: TRBJ2-2; V gene: TRBV5-1; clone size: NA
CDR3 protein: CASSTTAKNIQYF; J gene: TRBJ2-4; V gene: TRBV19; clone size: NA
CDR3 protein: CASSYGVVAPEQFF; J gene: TRBJ2-1; V gene: TRBV6-5; clone size: NA
CDR3 protein: CAIPPPHRGDRGYEQYF; J gene: TRBJ2-7; V gene: TRBV6-4; clone size: NA
CDR3 protein: CASRGLAGRADTQYF; J gene: TRBJ2-3; V gene: TRBV2; clone size: NA
CDR3 protein: CASSEGALDEKLFF; J gene: TRBJ1-4; V gene: TRBV2; clone size: NA
CDR3 protein: CASSPDRERGSYNEQFF; J gene: TRBJ2-1; V gene: TRBV3-1/TRBV3-2; clone size: NA
CDR3 protein: CASSLGLAGGELFF; J gene: TRBJ2-2; V gene: TRBV3-1/TRBV3-2; clone size: NA